This T cell receptor (beta chain) was obtained from a study of blood T cell repertoires in COVID-19. Repertoires were generated with immunoSEQ multiplex PCR, while TCRdb's copy carries only in-frame clones and drops some. Counted here are approximately 140,000 clones, 70% to 90% occurring once; the ten biggest clones make up around 3.5%. V dropped 0 bases and J dropped 5; count of bases not matched to a gene: 10. CDR3 length: 17 amino acids. Germline V gives CDR1 LNHNV, CDR2 YYDKDF (reference sequence). This chain connects TRBV15 to TRBJ2-5; 9 bases fit TRBD1. The specimen sequenced was peripheral blood. This receptor was taken from a man aged 65 to 79 with acute or convalescent COVID-19. The CDR3 reads CATSRDYRGLPVETQYF. DNA of the CDR3: TGTGCCACCAGCAGAGATTACAGGGGGCTTCCTGTCGAGACCCAGTACTTC.